This entry lists 15 T cell receptor beta chains sequenced from one sample in a study of naive and memory T cell subsets. Both TRBC1 and TRBC2 were covered by a beta constant-region primer of two equimolar oligonucleotides. Ligated cDNA was amplified by four rounds of PCR with nested alpha and beta constant-region primers and SP2. TCRdb analysed the UMI-ligation and nested PCR reads with MiXCR anew, one entry per CDR3 protein. The data hold around 160,000 distinct CDR3 sequences, with roughly 22% observed a single time. Notes on the study in general: A few larger clonotypes appeared in naive repertoires, especially CD8, possibly memory cells re-expressing CD45RA.

For these TCRs, the target antigens are not known. The sequenced sample consisted of naive CD4+ T cells from blood. These receptors came from a human donor in good health.

The chain combines TRBV7-6 with TRBJ2-2; 7 bases align to TRBD2. The CDR3 totals 17 residues. V dropped 3 bases and J dropped 3; count of bases not matched to a gene: 10. Germline values: CDR1 SGHVS, CDR2 FNYEAQ. CDR3 sequence reads: CASSFLSAGTYTGELFF. CDR3 DNA sequence: TGTGCCAGCAGCTTTCTCTCAGCGGGAACGTACACCGGGGAGCTGTTTTTT.

This clonotype was detected many times. The rearrangement joins TRBV30 to TRBJ2-7, with D unclear. V lost 6 bases to trimming and J lost 4 bases, with 13 bases between them. Germline V gives CDR1 GTSNPN, CDR2 SVGIG (reference sequence). CDR3 size: 12 residues. CDR3 DNA: TGTGCCTGTGGATCCAGCGTGTACGAGCAGTACTTC. Its protein is CACGSSVYEQYF.

The chain combines TRBV3-1 with TRBJ1-1; D is uncertain. CDR1 and CDR2 from the germline V gene are LGHDT and YNNKEL (reference sequence). Trimming took off 3 bases at V and 0 bases at J, with 5 bases between the two ends. This CDR3 comprises 13 residues. The CDR3 is CASSQWVNTEAFF. CDR3 DNA: TGTGCCAGCAGCCAGTGGGTGAACACTGAAGCTTTCTTT. The full variable domain, in which reference TRBV3-1 and TRBJ1-1 provide the parts outside the CDR3, is DTAVSQTPKYLVTQMGNDKSIKCEQNLGHDTMYWYKQDSKKFLKIMFSYNNKELIINETVPNRFSPKSPDKAHLNLHINSLELGDSAVYFCASSQWVNTEAFFGQGTRLTVV.

This clonotype was seen at least ten times. The chain is built from TRBV4-3 and TRBJ2-7; D gene ambiguous. This CDR3 is built from 16 residues. Trimming stripped 4 bases from V and 2 bases from J, with 18 bases between. Germline assignment: CDR1 LGHNA and CDR2 YSLEER. CDR3 region: CASSPPVKALTYEQYF. In nucleotides, the CDR3 is TGCGCCAGCAGCCCCCCAGTTAAGGCCCTTACCTACGAGCAGTACTTC.

This clonotype showed up just a few times. V and J are TRBV7-3 and TRBJ1-2, with D tentatively TRBD1 (6 bases). The CDR3 extends over 12 amino acids. Germline loops: CDR1 SGHTA, CDR2 FQGTGA. V was clipped by 11 bases and J by 5 bases, with 15 bases between them. CDR3 coding DNA: TGTGCCGGGGGGCCAGGATCTTATGGCTACACCTTC. Translated: CAGGPGSYGYTF.

In its sample, this clonotype was seen a few times. The gene calls are TRBV5-1 and TRBJ1-1; D is uncertain. Germline CDR1 is SGHRS and CDR2 is YFSETQ. Trimming stripped 0 bases from V and 7 bases from J, with 7 bases between. The CDR3 extends over 12 amino acids. The CDR3 loop reads CASSLAANEAFF. CDR3 bases: TGCGCCAGCAGCTTGGCAGCTAATGAAGCTTTCTTT.

This clonotype occurred many times. The rearrangement joins TRBV20-1 to TRBJ2-7, with TRBD2 matching 11 bases. CDR1 is DFQATT and CDR2 is SNEGSKA in the germline V gene (reference sequence). After removal of 1 base from V and 5 bases from J, the junction contained 7 bases not matched to a gene. CDR3 length: 15 amino acids. The CDR3 protein is CSARVRGLAVDEQYF. The CDR3 nucleotides are TGCAGTGCTAGAGTAAGGGGACTAGCGGTCGACGAGCAGTACTTC.

V gene TRBV7-3 combines with J gene TRBJ2-2; the D is unclear. The ends were cut back, 3 bases at V and 5 bases at J, with 4 bases in the middle. The CDR3 is 12 amino acids. Germline CDR1 is SGHTA and CDR2 is FQGTGA. DNA of the CDR3: TGTGCCAGCAGCTTTGGGACCGGGGAGCTGTTTTTT. It specifies CASSFGTGELFF.

As DNA, the CDR3 is TGTGCCAGCTCCCCAAGGGCAAATGTAGAGACCCAGTACTTC. Encoded protein: CASSPRANVETQYF. The gene calls are TRBV12-3 or TRBV12-4 and TRBJ2-5; no reliable D call. The CDR3 is 14 amino acids. Trimming cost V 8 bases and J 4 bases, with 17 bases left between them.

The rearrangement joins TRBV27 to TRBJ2-1, with 10 bases fitting TRBD2. Looked up from germline, CDR1 is MNHEY and CDR2 is SMNVEV (reference sequence). The V segment lost 0 bases and the J segment 3 bases; nucleotides outside the gene matches: 8. The CDR3 is made up of 18 amino acids. The CDR3 protein is CASSLSWDGLADYNEQFF. DNA of the CDR3: TGTGCCAGCAGTTTATCGTGGGATGGACTAGCGGACTACAATGAGCAGTTCTTC.

This chain joins TRBV27 and TRBJ2-5, with 7 bases fitting TRBD2. The CDR3 covers 15 residues. V lost 6 bases and J lost 5; bases outside the gene matches: 12. Germline CDR1 and CDR2: MNHEY and SMNVEV (reference sequence). CDR3 nucleotides: TGTGCCAGCAGCCCCGCCGGCGGGAGCAGGGAGACCCAGTACTTC. This translates into CASSPAGGSRETQYF.

The chain is built from TRBV20-1 and TRBJ2-3, with a possible D match to TRBD2 (5 bases). The V gene's germline CDR1 is DFQATT and CDR2 SNEGSKA (reference sequence). There are 13 residues in the CDR3. For the CDR3, the DNA is TGCAGGGTCCAACTAGGATCAACAGATACGCAGTATTTT. It specifies CRVQLGSTDTQYF.

The gene calls are TRBV29-1 and TRBJ2-4; D assignment may be TRBD1 or TRBD2 (6 bases each). Germline values: CDR1 SQVTM, CDR2 ANQGSEA. CDR3 length equals 15 residues. V was shortened by 3 bases and J by 4 bases, with 16 bases between the two germline ends. CDR3 sequence: CSVELGRTAKNIQYF. The CDR3 DNA is TGCAGCGTTGAGTTAGGGAGGACAGCTAAAAACATTCAGTACTTC.

The chain uses TRBV18 and TRBJ1-1; D remains ambiguous. Per the germline V gene, CDR1 is KGHSH and CDR2 is LQKENI. The CDR3 has 13 residues. V lost 3 bases to trimming and J lost 4 bases, with 9 bases between them. CDR3 residues: CASSPREVTEAFF. As DNA, the CDR3 is TGTGCCAGCTCACCCCGGGAGGTCACTGAAGCTTTCTTT.

This clonotype was counted at least ten times. The CDR3 coding sequence is TGTGCCAGCAGTGAAGTGAGGGGCGGGACAGGGGAGCAGTTCTTC. Protein sequence: CASSEVRGGTGEQFF. The chain couples TRBV2 to TRBJ2-1; 9 bases line up with TRBD1. The ends lost 1 base at V and 10 bases at J; junction bases unmatched: 8. Germline lookup yields CDR1 SNHLY and CDR2 FYNNEI. The CDR3 runs 15 residues.